This entry concerns a single T cell receptor beta chain. What it binds is not known. This record belongs to a study of T cell responses to AZD1222 COVID-19 vaccine. The data were produced by immunoSEQ multiplex PCR, yet TCRdb's version contains in-frame clones alone and is incomplete. This sample has 150,000 to 200,000 clones, with 75% to 90% found just once. Broader study findings: Only six or seven AZD1222 recipients were seropositive at baseline.

The CDR3 loop spans 15 amino acids. Germline CDR1 is MNHEY and CDR2 is SVGEGT. Trimming took 6 bases from V and 0 from J, leaving 12 bases between them. This sequence joins TRBV6-2 or TRBV6-3 and TRBJ1-5, with D possibly matching TRBD1 (5 bases). The sequencing here drew on peripheral blood, taken on day 0 of MenACWY control vaccination. The sequence came from an adult in good health. The CDR3 protein is CASSPGTLSNQPQHF. The CDR3 DNA follows: TGTGCCAGCAGCCCCGGGACCCTTAGCAATCAGCCCCAGCATTTT.